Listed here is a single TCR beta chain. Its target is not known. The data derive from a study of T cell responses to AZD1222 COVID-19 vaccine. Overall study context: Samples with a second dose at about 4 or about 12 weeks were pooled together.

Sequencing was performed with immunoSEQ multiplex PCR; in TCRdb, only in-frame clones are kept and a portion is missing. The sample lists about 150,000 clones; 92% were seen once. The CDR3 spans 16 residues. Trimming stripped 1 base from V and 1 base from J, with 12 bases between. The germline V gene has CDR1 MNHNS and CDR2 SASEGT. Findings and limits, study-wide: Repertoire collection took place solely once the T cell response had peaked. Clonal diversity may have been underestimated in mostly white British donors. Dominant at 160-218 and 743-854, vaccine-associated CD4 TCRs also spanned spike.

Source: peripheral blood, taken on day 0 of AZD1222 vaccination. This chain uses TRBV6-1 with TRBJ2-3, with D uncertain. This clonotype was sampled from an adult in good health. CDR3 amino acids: CASSEGAAGRTDTQYF. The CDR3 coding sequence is TGTGCCAGCAGTGAAGGGGCGGCAGGACGCACAGATACGCAGTATTTT.